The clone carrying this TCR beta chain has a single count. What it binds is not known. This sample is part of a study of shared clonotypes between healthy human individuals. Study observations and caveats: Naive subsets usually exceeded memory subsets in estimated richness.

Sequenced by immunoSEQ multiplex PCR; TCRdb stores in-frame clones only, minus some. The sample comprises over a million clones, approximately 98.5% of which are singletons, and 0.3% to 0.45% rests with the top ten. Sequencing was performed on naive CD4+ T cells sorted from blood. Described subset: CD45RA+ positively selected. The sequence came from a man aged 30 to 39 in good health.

The CDR3 here is CASSWGQVYKQYF. DNA for the CDR3: TGTGCCAGCAGCTGGGGGCAGGTATACAAGCAGTACTTC. The genes are TRBV5-6 and TRBJ2-7; tentatively, D is TRBD1 (6 bases). Germline V gives CDR1 SGHDT, CDR2 YYEEEE. V was trimmed by 3 bases and J by 8 bases, leaving 15 bases between them. CDR3 size: 13 residues. Full variable domain (remainder filled in from reference TRBV5-6 and TRBJ2-7): DAGVTQSPTHLIKTRGQQVTLRCSPKSGHDTVSWYQQALGQGPQFIFQYYEEEERQRGNFPDRFSGHQFPNYSSELNVNALLLGDSALYLCASSWGQVYKQYFGPGTRLTVT.